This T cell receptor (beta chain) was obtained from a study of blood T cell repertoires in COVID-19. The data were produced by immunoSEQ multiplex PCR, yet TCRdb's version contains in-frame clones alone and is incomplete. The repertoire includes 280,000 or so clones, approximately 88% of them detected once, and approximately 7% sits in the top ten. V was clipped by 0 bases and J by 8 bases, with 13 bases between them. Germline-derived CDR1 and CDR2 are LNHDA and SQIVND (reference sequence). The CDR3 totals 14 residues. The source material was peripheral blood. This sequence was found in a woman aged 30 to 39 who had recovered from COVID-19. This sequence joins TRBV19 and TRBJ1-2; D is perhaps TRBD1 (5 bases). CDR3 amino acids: CASSIEEGDGGYTF. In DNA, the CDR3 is TGTGCCAGTAGTATAGAGGAAGGGGATGGAGGCTACACCTTC.